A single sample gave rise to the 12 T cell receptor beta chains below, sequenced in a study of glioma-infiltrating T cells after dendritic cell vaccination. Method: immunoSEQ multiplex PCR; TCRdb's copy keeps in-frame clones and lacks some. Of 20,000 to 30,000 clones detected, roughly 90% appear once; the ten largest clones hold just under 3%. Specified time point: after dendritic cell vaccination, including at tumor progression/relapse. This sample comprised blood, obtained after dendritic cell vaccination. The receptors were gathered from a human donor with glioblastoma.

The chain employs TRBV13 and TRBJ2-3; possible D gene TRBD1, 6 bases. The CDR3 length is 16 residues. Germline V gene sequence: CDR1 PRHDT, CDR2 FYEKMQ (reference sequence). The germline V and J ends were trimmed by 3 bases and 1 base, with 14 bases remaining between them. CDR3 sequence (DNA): TGTGCCAGCAGCTTGGGGTCCTACAGGGGCACAGATACGCAGTATTTT. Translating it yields CASSLGSYRGTDTQYF.

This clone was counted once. The CDR3 DNA follows: TGTGCCAGCAGCCCGGTAGGGGAAAACATTCAGTACTTC. Its translation is CASSPVGENIQYF. The V call is TRBV5-4, the J call TRBJ2-4; D is perhaps TRBD1 (5 bases). The length of the CDR3 is 13 residues. Germline CDR1 is SGHNT and CDR2 is YYREEE (reference sequence). With 4 bases removed from V and 5 bases from J, the gap between germline ends came to 10 bases.

CDR3 sequence (DNA): TGCGCCAGCAGCTTGGGACAGCGAAGCTCCTACGAGCAGTACTTC. Its protein product is CASSLGQRSSYEQYF. V gene TRBV5-1 combines with J gene TRBJ2-7; a possible D gene is TRBD1 (5 bases). Trimming took off 0 bases at V and 0 bases at J, with 10 bases between the two ends. Germline V gene sequence: CDR1 SGHRS, CDR2 YFSETQ. This CDR3 is 15 amino acids long.

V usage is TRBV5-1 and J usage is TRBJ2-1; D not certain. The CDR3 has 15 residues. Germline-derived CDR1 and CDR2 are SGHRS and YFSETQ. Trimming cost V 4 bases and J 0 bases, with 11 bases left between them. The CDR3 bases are TGCGCCAGCAGCCGGTCCGGCGGCTCCTACAATGAGCAGTTCTTC. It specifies CASSRSGGSYNEQFF.

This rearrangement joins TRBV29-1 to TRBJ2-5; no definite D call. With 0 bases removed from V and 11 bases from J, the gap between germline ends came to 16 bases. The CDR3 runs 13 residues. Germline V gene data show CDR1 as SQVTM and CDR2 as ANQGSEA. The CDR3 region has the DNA TGCAGCGTTGAAGACCGTTATGCCCGTGAGCAGTACTTC. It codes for CSVEDRYAREQYF.

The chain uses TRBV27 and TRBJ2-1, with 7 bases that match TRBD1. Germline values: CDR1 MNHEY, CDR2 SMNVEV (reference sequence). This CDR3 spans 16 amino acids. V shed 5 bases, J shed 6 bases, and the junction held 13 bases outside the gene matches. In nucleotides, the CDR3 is TGTGCCAGCAGTCACGCTAAGGGGGCTAGAGTCAATGAGCAGTTCTTC. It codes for CASSHAKGARVNEQFF.

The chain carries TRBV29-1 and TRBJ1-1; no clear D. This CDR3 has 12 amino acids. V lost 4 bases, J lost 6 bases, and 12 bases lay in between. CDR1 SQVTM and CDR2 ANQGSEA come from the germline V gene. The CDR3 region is CSVVRVGAEAFF. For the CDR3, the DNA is TGCAGCGTTGTACGCGTGGGCGCTGAAGCTTTCTTT. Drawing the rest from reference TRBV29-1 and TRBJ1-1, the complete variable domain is SAVISQKPSRDICQRGTSLTIQCQVDSQVTMMFWYRQQPGQSLTLIATANQGSEATYESGFVIDKFPISRPNLTFSTLTVSNMSPEDSSIYLCSVVRVGAEAFFGQGTRLTVV.

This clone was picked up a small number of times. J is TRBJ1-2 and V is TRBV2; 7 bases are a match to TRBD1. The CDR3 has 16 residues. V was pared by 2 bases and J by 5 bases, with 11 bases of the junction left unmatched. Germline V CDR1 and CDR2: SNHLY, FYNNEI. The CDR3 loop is CASSERGLTGIYGYTF. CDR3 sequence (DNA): TGTGCCAGCAGTGAAAGGGGCCTGACAGGGATTTATGGCTACACCTTC.

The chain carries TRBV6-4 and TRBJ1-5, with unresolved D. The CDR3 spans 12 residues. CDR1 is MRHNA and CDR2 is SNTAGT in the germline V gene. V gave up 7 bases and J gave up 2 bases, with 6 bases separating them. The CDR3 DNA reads TGTGCCAGCACCGGGGGCAATCAGCCCCAGCATTTT. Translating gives CASTGGNQPQHF.

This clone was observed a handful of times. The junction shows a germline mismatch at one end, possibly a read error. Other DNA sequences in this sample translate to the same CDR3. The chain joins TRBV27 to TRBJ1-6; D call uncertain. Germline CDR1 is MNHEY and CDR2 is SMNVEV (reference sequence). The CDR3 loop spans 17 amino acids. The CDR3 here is CASSFYPLSSYNSPLHF. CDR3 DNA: TGTGCCAGCAGTTTCTACCCACTGAGCTCCTATAATTCCCCCCTCCACTTT.

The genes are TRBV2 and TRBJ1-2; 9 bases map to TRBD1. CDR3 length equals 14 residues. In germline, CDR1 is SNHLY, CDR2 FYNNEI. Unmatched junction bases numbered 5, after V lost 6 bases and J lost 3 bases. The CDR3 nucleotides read TGTGCCAGCAGCCACCGGGACAGGGACTATGGCTACACCTTC. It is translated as CASSHRDRDYGYTF.

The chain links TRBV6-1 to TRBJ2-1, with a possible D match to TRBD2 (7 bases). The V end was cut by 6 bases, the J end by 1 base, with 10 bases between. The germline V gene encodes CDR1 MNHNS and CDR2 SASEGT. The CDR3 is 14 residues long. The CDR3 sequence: CASRGGGSYNEQFF. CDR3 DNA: TGTGCCAGCAGGGGAGGGGGATCCTACAATGAGCAGTTCTTC.